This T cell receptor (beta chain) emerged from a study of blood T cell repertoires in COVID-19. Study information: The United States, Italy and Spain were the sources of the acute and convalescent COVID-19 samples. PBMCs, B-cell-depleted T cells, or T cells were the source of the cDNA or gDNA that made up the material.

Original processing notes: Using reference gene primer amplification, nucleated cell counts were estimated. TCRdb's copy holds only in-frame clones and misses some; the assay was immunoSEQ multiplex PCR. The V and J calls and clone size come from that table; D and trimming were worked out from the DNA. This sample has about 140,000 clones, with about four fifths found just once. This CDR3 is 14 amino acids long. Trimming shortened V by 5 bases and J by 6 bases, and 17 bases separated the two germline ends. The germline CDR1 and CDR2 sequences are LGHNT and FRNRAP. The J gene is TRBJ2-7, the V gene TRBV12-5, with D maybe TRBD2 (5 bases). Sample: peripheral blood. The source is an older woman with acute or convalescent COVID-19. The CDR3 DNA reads TGTGCTAGTGGTCCGTCACTAGTGATTTCCGAGCAGTACTTC. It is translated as CASGPSLVISEQYF.